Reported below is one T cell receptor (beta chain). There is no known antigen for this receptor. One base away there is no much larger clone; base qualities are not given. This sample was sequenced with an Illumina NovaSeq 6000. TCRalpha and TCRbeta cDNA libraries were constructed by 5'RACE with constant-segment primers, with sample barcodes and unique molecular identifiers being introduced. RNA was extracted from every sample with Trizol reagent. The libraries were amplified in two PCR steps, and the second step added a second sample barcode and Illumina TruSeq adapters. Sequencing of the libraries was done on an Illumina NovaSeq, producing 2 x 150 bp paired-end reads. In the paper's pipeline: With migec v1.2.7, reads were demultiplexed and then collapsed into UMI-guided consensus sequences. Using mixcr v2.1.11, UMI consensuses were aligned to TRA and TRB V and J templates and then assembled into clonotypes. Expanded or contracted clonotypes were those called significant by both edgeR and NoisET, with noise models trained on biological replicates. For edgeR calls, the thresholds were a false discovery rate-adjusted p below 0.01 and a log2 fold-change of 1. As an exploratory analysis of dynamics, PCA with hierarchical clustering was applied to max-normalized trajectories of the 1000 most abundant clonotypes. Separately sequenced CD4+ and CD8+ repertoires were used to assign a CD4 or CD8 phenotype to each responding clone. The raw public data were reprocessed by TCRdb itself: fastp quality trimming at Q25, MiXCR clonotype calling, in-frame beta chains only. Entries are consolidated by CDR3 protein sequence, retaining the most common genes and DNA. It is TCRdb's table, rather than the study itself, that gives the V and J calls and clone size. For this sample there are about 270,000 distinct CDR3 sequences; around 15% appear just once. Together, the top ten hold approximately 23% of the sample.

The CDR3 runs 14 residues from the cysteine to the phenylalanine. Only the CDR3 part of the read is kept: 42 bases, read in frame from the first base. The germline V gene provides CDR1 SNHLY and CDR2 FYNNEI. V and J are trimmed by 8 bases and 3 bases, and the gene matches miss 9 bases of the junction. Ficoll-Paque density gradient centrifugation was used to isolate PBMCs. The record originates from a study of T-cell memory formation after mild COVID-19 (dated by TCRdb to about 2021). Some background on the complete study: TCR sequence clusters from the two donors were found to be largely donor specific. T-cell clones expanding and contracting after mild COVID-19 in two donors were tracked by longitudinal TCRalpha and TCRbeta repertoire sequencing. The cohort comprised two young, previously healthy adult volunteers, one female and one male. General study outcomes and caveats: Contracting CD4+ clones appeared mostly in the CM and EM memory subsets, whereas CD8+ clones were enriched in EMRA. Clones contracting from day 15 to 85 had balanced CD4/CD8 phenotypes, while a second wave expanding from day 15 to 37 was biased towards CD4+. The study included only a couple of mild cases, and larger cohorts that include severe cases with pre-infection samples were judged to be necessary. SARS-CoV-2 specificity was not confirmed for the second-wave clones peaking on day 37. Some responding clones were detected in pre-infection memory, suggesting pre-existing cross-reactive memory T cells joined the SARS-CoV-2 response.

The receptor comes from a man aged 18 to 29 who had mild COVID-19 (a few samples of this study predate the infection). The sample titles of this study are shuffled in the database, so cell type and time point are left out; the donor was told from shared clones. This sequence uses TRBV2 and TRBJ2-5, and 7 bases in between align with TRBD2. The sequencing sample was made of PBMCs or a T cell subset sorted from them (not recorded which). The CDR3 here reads CASVMGLSEETQYF. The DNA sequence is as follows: TGTGCCAGCGTAATGGGACTATCTGAAGAGACCCAGTACTTC.